These T cell receptor beta chains were read from a single sample in a study of brain T cells in children with intractable seizures. The protocol was immunoSEQ multiplex PCR, while the TCRdb copy is restricted to in-frame clones and leaves out a portion. The sample yields approximately 330,000 clones, 93% seen once. The source was peripheral blood, collected 4 to 5 months after surgery. These receptor sequences come from a boy less than two years old with tuberous sclerosis and intractable seizures. Each CDR3 is given with its conserved first and last residue. D genes are given only for firm matches. Clone size appears in some rows only: once, few, many, or a class for an expanded clone.

abundance	v_gene	j_gene	d_gene	CDR3nt	CDR3aa
NA	TRBV9	TRBJ1-4	NA	TGTGCCAGCAGCGAATCGACAGGTGGGACGGAAAAACTGTTTTTT	CASSESTGGTEKLFF
NA	TRBV7-2	TRBJ2-3	TRBD2	TGTGCCAGCAGCTCGAATTGGGGCGGGAGGGTGGATACGCAGTATTTT	CASSSNWGGRVDTQYF
once	TRBV9	TRBJ1-1	TRBD1	TGTGCCAGCAGCGAAGGGACAGGGGGGTATGGAGGGGAAGCTTTCTTT	CASSEGTGGYGGEAFF
NA	TRBV4-2	TRBJ1-2	NA	TGTGCCAGCAGCCAAACTCCAGCCGGGGGCTATGGCTACACCTTC	CASSQTPAGGYGYTF
NA	TRBV3-1/TRBV3-2	TRBJ2-5	TRBD2	TGTGCCAGCAGCCAACCCCGACGGGCTAGCGGGAACCAAGAGACCCAGTACTTC	CASSQPRRASGNQETQYF
NA	TRBV6-6	TRBJ2-7	TRBD1	TGTGCCAGCAGTAACCGGGACAGGGGGGAACTCCACGAGCAGTACTTC	CASSNRDRGELHEQYF
NA	TRBV9	TRBJ2-1	NA	TGTGCCAGCAGCGTAGGAGGCGGGTCCTACAATGAGCAGTTCTTC	CASSVGGGSYNEQFF
once	TRBV10-3	TRBJ1-2	NA	TGTGCCATCAGCGCAAACAGACTACAGGGCTACACCTTC	CAISANRLQGYTF
NA	TRBV6-5	TRBJ2-5	TRBD2	TGTGCCAGCAGTCTAGCGGGGGGGGAGACCCAGTACTTC	CASSLAGGETQYF
NA	TRBV28	TRBJ1-3	TRBD1	TGTGCCAGCAGTTTACTACCCCCGACAGGGGGAATCTCTGGAAACACCATATATTTT	CASSLLPPTGGISGNTIYF
NA	TRBV5-1	TRBJ1-1	TRBD1	TGCGCCAGCAGCCCCAAGAGGACGGACAGGGAAGAAGCTTTCTTT	CASSPKRTDREEAFF
once	TRBV7-9	TRBJ1-1	NA	TGTGCCAGCAGCACCCCCGCAGGGATCACTGAAGCTTTCTTT	CASSTPAGITEAFF
NA	TRBV27	TRBJ1-5	NA	TGTGCCAGCAGTTTCCGGGGCAATCAGCCCCAGCATTTT	CASSFRGNQPQHF
NA	TRBV2	TRBJ1-2	TRBD1	TGTGCCAGCAGTCAGGGGGCGAGAGGCTACACCTTC	CASSQGARGYTF
NA	TRBV13	TRBJ2-1	TRBD1	TGTGCCAGCAGCTTACCTTCCGGGACAGGGGGAAATGAGCAGTTCTTC	CASSLPSGTGGNEQFF
NA	TRBV2	TRBJ2-3	NA	TGTGCCAGCAGTGTAACCCTCAGTGGCGAGGGCACAGATACGCAGTATTTT	CASSVTLSGEGTDTQYF